This T cell receptor (beta chain) came from a study of identical twins. General study results and limits: Out-of-frame sharing of TCR alpha in monozygotic twins was underestimated by models.

In this sample, this clonotype turned up a few times. Its target is unknown. TCRdb called the 5' RACE reads again in MiXCR, with one record for every CDR3 protein. The repertoire holds hundreds of thousands of distinct CDR3 sequences, with roughly 18% as singletons. The sample was also linked to a second study, of T cells expressing NK-cell markers. That work states: Dominant NKG2C+ clonotypes in six donors made up roughly 1.0-7.0% of CD8+ T cells.

Material: PBMCs. The sequence was obtained from a woman aged 18 to 35 in good health.

CDR3 sequence (DNA): TGCAGTGCCCACGGGACTAGCGGGAGGGAGGGGGGAATTGAGCAGTTCTTC. Its protein is CSAHGTSGREGGIEQFF. This chain links TRBV20-1 with TRBJ2-1, with TRBD2 identical over 16 bases. V lost 6 bases to trimming and J lost 9 bases; unmatched junction nucleotides: 14. Germline CDR1 DFQATT, CDR2 SNEGSKA (reference sequence). There are 17 residues in the CDR3.